This TCR beta chain was identified in a study of early T cells in non-severe SARS-CoV-2 infection. This clonotype was counted many times. TCRdb redid the calling of the 5' RACE reads with MiXCR, one entry per CDR3 protein. The table has about 67,000 distinct CDR3 sequences, 11% seen once. CDR1 and CDR2 (germline): SNHLY, FYNNEI. V was clipped by 3 bases and J by 0 bases, with 23 bases between them. This CDR3 region has 20 residues. Sequencing was carried out using whole blood. The chain combines TRBV2 with TRBJ2-2; maybe TRBD2 (5 bases). This TCR came from an adult who was a healthcare worker with PCR-confirmed SARS-CoV-2 infection or an uninfected control (not recorded which). In DNA form, the CDR3 reads TGTGCCAGCAGTGATCCTCTCGATAACCCGGACTCATCGAACACCGGGGAGCTGTTTTTT. The encoded protein is CASSDPLDNPDSSNTGELFF.